These 13 T cell receptor beta chains originate from one sample sequenced in a study of shared clonotypes between healthy human individuals. Naive CD8 cells were CD45RO-negative, positively selected for CCR7, excluding terminally differentiated effector memory CD45RA+ cells. TCRdb's copy holds only in-frame clones and misses some; the assay was immunoSEQ multiplex PCR. The data hold about 2.1 million clones, with roughly 95% observed a single time. The source material was naive CD8+ T cells from PBMCs. The receptors shown here come from a man aged 18 to 30 in good health. Some clones in this sample may be carry-over from other donors' samples.

The gene calls are TRBV4-1 and TRBJ1-1; D is unclear. CDR1 is MGHRA and CDR2 is YSYEKL in the germline V gene. Deletions cut 4 bases from V and 1 base from J, with 10 bases between. This CDR3 has 14 residues. The CDR3 DNA sequence: TGCGCCAGCAGCCTGGCCGGGAAGAACACTGAAGCTTTCTTT. Protein: CASSLAGKNTEAFF.

V gene TRBV11-1 combines with J gene TRBJ2-5; 12 bases are shared with TRBD1. The length of the CDR3 is 16 residues. The ends lost 3 bases at V and 5 bases at J; junction bases unmatched: 7. Germline V gives CDR1 SGHAT, CDR2 FQDESV (reference sequence). The CDR3 DNA reads TGTGCCAGCAGCTTGAGCGGGACAGGGGGCGTGGAGACCCAGTACTTC. Amino acid sequence: CASSLSGTGGVETQYF.

The chain is built from TRBV28 and TRBJ1-1, with D possibly matching TRBD1 (5 bases). V lost 2 bases, J lost 3 bases, and 10 bases lay in between. The CDR3 loop spans 14 amino acids. Germline lookup yields CDR1 MDHEN and CDR2 SYDVKM. The CDR3 nucleotides read TGTGCCAGCAGTTTAGATCCGGGGGACACTGAAGCTTTCTTT. Translation gives CASSLDPGDTEAFF.

This clone occurred once. The V call is TRBV5-1, the J call TRBJ2-7; D is possibly TRBD1 or TRBD2 (6 bases each). Trimming stripped 4 bases from V and 5 bases from J, with 19 bases between. The CDR3 runs 15 residues. The germline gives CDR1 SGHRS, CDR2 YFSETQ. The CDR3 DNA follows: TGCGCCAGCAGCCCTCCAGCAGGGGAGGAGGACGAGCAGTACTTC. Protein: CASSPPAGEEDEQYF.

The rearrangement links TRBV2 to TRBJ1-2; 8 positions match TRBD1. This CDR3 has 12 amino acids. V was pared by 9 bases and J by 3 bases, with 3 bases of the junction left unmatched. Germline values: CDR1 SNHLY, CDR2 FYNNEI. CDR3 sequence: CASEQGDYGYTF. For the CDR3, the DNA is TGTGCCAGTGAACAGGGGGACTATGGCTACACCTTC.

With respect to this clone: In the same sample, other DNA sequences code for this CDR3. This chain joins TRBV6-5 and TRBJ1-1; D remains unclear. Germline CDR1 is MNHEY and CDR2 is SVGAGI. V lost 0 bases and J 0 bases, leaving 8 bases between the germline ends. The CDR3 totals 15 residues. The CDR3 here is CASSYSRTVNTEAFF. CDR3 bases: TGTGCCAGCAGTTACTCTAGGACGGTGAACACTGAAGCTTTCTTT.

The chain carries TRBV10-3 and TRBJ2-2, with D tentatively TRBD2 (5 bases). Trimming removed 10 bases from V and 1 base from J, with 13 bases in between. This CDR3 is built from 14 residues. In germline, CDR1 is ENHRY, CDR2 SYGVKD. CDR3 sequence: CATFKEGNTGELFF. The CDR3 DNA sequence: TGTGCCACCTTCAAAGAGGGGAACACCGGGGAGCTGTTTTTT.

The rearrangement joins TRBV7-6 to TRBJ2-1, with 12 bases that match TRBD2. The V gene end was trimmed by 7 bases and the J gene end by 8 bases; junction bases not matched to a gene: 9. This CDR3 has 15 amino acids. Germline CDR1 SGHVS, CDR2 FNYEAQ. CDR3 protein: CASTRTSGRRDEQFF. Here the CDR3 DNA reads TGTGCCAGCACCCGAACTAGCGGGAGGCGCGATGAGCAGTTCTTC. Supplemented by reference TRBV7-6 and TRBJ2-1, the full variable domain reads GAGVSQSPRYKVTKRGQDVALRCDPISGHVSLYWYRQALGQGPEFLTYFNYEAQQDKSGLPNDRFSAERPEGSISTLTIQRTEQRDSAMYRCASTRTSGRRDEQFFGPGTRLTVL.

V is TRBV4-3 and J is TRBJ1-4, with a tentative D call TRBD1 (6 bases). Germline CDR1 and CDR2: LGHNA and YSLEER. V lost 1 base and J lost 8, with 23 bases in between. The CDR3 runs 18 residues. In DNA, the CDR3 is TGCGCCAGCAGCCAAGGACGGATTGACAGGACAACAAGCGAAAAACTGTTTTTT. It yields the protein CASSQGRIDRTTSEKLFF.

The chain is built from TRBV14 and TRBJ1-1, with a tentative D call TRBD1 (5 bases). The CDR3 is 14 residues long. Per germline, CDR1 SGHDN and CDR2 FVKESK. The V end lost 2 bases, the J end lost 4 bases, and 11 bases lay between the germline ends. The CDR3 protein is CASSQLMGRTEAFF. CDR3 DNA sequence: TGTGCCAGCAGCCAATTAATGGGGCGCACTGAAGCTTTCTTT.

This chain uses TRBV7-9 with TRBJ2-3; 9 bases agree with TRBD2. CDR1 and CDR2 from the germline V gene are SEHNR and FQNEAQ (reference sequence). Trimming cost V 5 bases and J 0 bases; bases outside gene matches: 9. The length of the CDR3 is 17 residues. CDR3: CASSPDTTSGSTDTQYF. The CDR3, as DNA: TGTGCCAGCAGCCCCGACACGACTAGCGGAAGCACAGATACGCAGTATTTT.

The V and J genes are TRBV10-1 and TRBJ2-1, with D uncertain. From germline, CDR1 is WNHNN and CDR2 SYGVQD (reference sequence). This CDR3 has 12 amino acids. The V end was cut by 3 bases, the J end by 6 bases, with 6 bases between. CDR3 loop: CASSEWPNEQFF. CDR3 coding DNA: TGCGCCAGCAGTGAATGGCCCAATGAGCAGTTCTTC.

As concerns this clone: Other DNA sequences from this sample encode an identical CDR3 as well. This sequence joins TRBV7-9 and TRBJ2-7; the D is unclear. The CDR3 is 13 residues long. Germline V gene data show CDR1 as SEHNR and CDR2 as FQNEAQ (reference sequence). Trimming took off 1 base at V and 3 bases at J, with 7 bases between the two ends. CDR3 protein: CASSLVGYYEQYF. The DNA of the CDR3 is TGTGCCAGCAGCTTAGTGGGATACTACGAGCAGTACTTC.